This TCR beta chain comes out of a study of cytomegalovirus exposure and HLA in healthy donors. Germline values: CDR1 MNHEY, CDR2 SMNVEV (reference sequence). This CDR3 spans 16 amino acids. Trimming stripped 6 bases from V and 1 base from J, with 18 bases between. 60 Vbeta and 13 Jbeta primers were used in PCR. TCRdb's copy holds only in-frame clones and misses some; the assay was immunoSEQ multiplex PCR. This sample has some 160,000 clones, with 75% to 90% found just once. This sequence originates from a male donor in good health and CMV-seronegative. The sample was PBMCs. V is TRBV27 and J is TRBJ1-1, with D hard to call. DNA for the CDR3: TGTGCCAGCAGCCGATTGCCCCCCGACAAGAACACTGAAGCTTTCTTT. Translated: CASSRLPPDKNTEAFF.